This T cell receptor (beta chain) was obtained from a study of Ad26.COV2.S vaccination and SARS-CoV-2 variants. Stated treatment: about 20 received Ad26.COV2.S at low or high dose, single or two shots; 5 received placebo; per-sample allocation not given. Day 63 after the first injection of vaccine or placebo was the sampling time. Method: immunoSEQ multiplex PCR; TCRdb's copy keeps in-frame clones and lacks some. The table shows under 300,000 clones, with 87% occurring only once. V gave up 5 bases and J gave up 4 bases, with 12 bases separating them. Germline CDR1 reads SGHDT; CDR2 reads YYEEEE. The CDR3 extends over 13 amino acids.

The sequenced sample was peripheral blood, obtained in a trial of Ad26.COV2.S vaccine versus placebo. The chain is built from TRBV5-6 and TRBJ1-2; D is unresolved. This TCR was recovered from a person between 18 and 59 years old who received the Ad26.COV2.S COVID-19 vaccine or a placebo. The chain's CDR3 is CASSQAEAYGYTF. The CDR3 bases are TGTGCCAGCAGTCAGGCCGAGGCCTATGGCTACACCTTC.